This TCR beta chain stems from a study of cytomegalovirus exposure and HLA in healthy donors. Study results and caveats: Relative to equally common others, HLA-associated TCR beta chains showed greater clonal expansion in a later analysis. The study put 150 to 200 TCR beta chains on its list as cytomegalovirus-associated.

Germline CDR1 is SGDLS and CDR2 is YYNGEE. Deletions cut 3 bases from V and 13 bases from J, with 13 bases between. The CDR3 contains 12 residues. A remark on this clone: Its target is not known.

The donors comprised healthy bone marrow donors. Primers for the PCR totalled 60 Vbeta and 13 Jbeta. Only in-frame clones appear in the TCRdb table, and some are missing; sequencing was by immunoSEQ multiplex PCR. The sample contains about 120,000 clones, roughly 70% of which appear only once. The TCR originated in a woman between 40 and 55 years old in good health and CMV-seropositive. Input material: PBMCs. The chain recombines TRBV9 with TRBJ2-2; D is uncertain. CDR3 bases: TGTGCCAGCAGCGCGCCAGGCTTCGGGCTGTTTTTT. Translation: CASSAPGFGLFF.